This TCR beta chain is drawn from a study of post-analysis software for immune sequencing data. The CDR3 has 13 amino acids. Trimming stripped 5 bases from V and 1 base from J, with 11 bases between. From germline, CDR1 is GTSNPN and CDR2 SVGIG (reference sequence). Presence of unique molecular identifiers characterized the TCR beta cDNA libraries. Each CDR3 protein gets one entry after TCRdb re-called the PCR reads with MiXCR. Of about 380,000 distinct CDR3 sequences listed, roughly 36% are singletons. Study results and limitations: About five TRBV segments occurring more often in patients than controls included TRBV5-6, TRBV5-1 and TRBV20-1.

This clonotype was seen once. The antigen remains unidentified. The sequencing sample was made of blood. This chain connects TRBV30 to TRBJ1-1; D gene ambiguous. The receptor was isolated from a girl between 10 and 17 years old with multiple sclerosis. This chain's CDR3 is CAWVARANTEAFF. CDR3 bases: TGTGCCTGGGTGGCAAGGGCGAACACTGAAGCTTTCTTT. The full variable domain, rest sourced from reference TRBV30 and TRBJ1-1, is SQTIHQWPATLVQPVGSPLSLECTVEGTSNPNLYWYRQAAGRGLQLLFYSVGIGQISSEVPQNLSASRPQDRQFILSSKKLLLSDSGFYLCAWVARANTEAFFGQGTRLTVV.